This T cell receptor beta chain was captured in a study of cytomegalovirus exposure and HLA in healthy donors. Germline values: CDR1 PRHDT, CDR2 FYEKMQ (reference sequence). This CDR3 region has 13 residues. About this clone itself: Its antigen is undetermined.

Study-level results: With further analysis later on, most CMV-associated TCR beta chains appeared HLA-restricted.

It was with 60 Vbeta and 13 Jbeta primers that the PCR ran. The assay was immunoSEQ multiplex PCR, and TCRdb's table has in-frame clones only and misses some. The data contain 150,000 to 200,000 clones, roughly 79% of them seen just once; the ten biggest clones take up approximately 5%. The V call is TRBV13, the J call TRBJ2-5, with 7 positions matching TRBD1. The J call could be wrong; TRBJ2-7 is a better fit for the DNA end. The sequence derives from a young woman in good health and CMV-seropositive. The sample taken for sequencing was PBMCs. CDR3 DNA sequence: TGTGCCAGCAGCTTAGACAGGGGTTACGAGCAGTACTTC. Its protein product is CASSLDRGYEQYF.